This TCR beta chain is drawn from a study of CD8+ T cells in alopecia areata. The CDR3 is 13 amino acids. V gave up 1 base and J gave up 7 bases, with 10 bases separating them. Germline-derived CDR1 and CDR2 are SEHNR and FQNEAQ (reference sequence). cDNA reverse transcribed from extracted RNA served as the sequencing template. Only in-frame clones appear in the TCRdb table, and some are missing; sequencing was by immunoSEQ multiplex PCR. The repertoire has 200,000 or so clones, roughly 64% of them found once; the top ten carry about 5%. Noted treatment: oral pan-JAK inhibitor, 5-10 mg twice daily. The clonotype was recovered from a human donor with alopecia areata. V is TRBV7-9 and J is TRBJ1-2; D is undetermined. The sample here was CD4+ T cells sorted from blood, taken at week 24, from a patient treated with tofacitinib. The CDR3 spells CASSLVGGFGYTF. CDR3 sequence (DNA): TGTGCCAGCAGCTTAGTGGGCGGATTTGGCTACACCTTC.